The clone carrying this TCR beta chain was found a few times. The antigen is undetermined. Average productive template count per sample was about 42,000. Profiled with immunoSEQ multiplex PCR; TCRdb holds only in-frame clones, not every one. Counted here are 1,400 or so clones, 45% to 65% occurring once; the ten biggest clones make up roughly 36%. The sample originates from a study of STAT3 mutations in large granular lymphocyte leukemia. Study-level points and caveats: Every T-cell large granular lymphocyte leukemia patient had at least one immunodominant TCR beta clonotype.

The length of the CDR3 is 14 residues. V dropped 3 bases and J dropped 7; count of bases not matched to a gene: 8. Germline CDR1 is SQVTM and CDR2 is ANQGSEA. The specimen sequenced was peripheral blood mononuclear cells. This TCR was sampled from a man in his sixties with T-cell large granular lymphocyte leukemia. Some clones in this sample may be carry-over from other donors' samples. The rearrangement joins TRBV29-1 to TRBJ2-5; 10 bases are shared with TRBD2. CDR3 residues: CSVDESGRGWTQYF. DNA of the CDR3: TGCAGCGTTGATGAGAGCGGGAGGGGGTGGACCCAGTACTTC.